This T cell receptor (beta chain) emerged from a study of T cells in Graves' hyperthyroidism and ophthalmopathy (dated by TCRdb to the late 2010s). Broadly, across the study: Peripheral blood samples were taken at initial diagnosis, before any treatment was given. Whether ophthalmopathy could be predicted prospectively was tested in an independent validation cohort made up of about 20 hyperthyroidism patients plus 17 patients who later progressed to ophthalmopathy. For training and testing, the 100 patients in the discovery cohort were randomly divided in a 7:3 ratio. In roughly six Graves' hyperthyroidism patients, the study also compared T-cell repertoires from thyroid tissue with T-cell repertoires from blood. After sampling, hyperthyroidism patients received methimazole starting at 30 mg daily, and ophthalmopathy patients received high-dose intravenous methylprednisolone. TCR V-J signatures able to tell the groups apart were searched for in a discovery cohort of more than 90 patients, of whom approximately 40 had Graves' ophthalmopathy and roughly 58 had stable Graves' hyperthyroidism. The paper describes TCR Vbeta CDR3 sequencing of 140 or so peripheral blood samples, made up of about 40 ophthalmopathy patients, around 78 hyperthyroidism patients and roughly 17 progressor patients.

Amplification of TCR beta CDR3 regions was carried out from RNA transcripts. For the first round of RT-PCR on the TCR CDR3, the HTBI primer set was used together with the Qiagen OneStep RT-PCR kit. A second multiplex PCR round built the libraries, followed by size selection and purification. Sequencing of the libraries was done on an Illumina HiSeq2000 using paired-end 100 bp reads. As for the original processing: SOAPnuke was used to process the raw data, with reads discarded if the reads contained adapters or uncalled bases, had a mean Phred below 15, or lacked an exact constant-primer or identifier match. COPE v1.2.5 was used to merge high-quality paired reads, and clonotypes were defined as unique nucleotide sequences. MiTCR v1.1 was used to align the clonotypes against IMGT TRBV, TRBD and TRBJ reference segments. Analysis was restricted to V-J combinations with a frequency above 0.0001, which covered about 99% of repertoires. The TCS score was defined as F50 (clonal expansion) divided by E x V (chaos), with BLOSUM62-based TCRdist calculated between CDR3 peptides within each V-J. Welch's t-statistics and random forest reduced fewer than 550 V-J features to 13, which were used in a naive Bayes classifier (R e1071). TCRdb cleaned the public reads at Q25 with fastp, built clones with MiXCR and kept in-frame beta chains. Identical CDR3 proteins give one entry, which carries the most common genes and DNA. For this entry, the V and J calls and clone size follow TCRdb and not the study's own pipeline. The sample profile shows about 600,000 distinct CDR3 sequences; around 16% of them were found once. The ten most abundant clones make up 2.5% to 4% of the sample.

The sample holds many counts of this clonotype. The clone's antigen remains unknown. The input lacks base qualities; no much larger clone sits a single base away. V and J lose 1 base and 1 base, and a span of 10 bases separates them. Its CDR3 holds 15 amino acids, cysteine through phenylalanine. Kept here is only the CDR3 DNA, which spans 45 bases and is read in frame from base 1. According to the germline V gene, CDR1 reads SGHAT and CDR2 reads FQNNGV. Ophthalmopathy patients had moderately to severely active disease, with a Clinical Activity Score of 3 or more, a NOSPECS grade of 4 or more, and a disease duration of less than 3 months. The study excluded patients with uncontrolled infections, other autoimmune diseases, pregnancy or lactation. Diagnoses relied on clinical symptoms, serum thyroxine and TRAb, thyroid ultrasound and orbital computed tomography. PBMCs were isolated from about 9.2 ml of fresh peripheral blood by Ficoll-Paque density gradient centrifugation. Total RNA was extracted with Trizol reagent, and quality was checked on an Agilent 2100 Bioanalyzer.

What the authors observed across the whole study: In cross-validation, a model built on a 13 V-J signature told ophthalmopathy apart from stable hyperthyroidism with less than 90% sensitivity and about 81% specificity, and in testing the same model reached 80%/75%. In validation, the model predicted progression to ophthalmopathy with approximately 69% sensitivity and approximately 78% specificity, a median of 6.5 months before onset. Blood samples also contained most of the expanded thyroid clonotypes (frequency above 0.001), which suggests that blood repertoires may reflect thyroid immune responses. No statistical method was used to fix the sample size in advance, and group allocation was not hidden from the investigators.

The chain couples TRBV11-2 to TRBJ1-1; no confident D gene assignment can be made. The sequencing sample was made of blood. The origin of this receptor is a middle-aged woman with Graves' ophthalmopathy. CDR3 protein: CASSLGLVGNTEAFF. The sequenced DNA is TGTGCCAGCAGCTTAGGGCTGGTGGGGAACACTGAAGCTTTCTTT.